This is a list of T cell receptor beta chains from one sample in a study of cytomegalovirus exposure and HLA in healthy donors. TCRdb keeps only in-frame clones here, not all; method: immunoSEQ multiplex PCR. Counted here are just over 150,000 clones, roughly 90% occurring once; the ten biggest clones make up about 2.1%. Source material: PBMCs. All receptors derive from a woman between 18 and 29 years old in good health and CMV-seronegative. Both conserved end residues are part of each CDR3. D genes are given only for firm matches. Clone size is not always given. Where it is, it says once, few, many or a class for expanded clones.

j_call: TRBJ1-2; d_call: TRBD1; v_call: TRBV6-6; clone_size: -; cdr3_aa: CASGDFTGGGYGYTF; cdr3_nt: TGTGCCAGCGGAGATTTCACAGGGGGCGGCTATGGCTACACCTTC
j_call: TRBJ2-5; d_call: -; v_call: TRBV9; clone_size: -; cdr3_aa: CASSVGQFQETQYF; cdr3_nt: TGTGCCAGCAGCGTAGGGCAGTTCCAAGAGACCCAGTACTTC
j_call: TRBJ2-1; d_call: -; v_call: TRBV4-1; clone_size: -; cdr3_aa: CASSPGDGNEQFF; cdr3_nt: TGCGCCAGCAGCCCGGGGGACGGAAATGAGCAGTTCTTC
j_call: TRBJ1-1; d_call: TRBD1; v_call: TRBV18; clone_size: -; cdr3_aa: CASSPRGDTEAFF; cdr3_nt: TGTGCCAGCTCACCCAGGGGGGACACTGAAGCTTTCTTT
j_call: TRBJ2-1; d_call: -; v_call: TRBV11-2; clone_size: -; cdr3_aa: CASSFVSSEQFF; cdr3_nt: TGTGCCAGCAGCTTTGTCTCTAGTGAGCAGTTCTTC
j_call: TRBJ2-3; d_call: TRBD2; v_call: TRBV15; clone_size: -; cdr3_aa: CATSRDAGGGTDTQYF; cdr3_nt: TGTGCCACCAGCAGAGATGCGGGGGGAGGCACAGATACGCAGTATTTT
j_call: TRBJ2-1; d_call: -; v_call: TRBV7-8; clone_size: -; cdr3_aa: CASSLSQSSYNEQFF; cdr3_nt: TGTGCCAGCAGCTTGTCACAGAGCTCCTACAATGAGCAGTTCTTC
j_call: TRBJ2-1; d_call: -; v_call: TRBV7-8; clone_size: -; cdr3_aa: CASSLVGAGFYNEQFF; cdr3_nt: TGTGCCAGCAGCTTAGTCGGTGCAGGATTCTACAATGAGCAGTTCTTC
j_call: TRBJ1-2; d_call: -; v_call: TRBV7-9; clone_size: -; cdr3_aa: CASSLNSGDGYTF; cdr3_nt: TGTGCCAGCAGCTTAAATTCGGGGGATGGCTACACCTTC
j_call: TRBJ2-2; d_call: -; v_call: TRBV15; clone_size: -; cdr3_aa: CATSTGRSGELFF; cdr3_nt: TGTGCCACCAGCACGGGGAGGTCGGGGGAGCTGTTTTTT
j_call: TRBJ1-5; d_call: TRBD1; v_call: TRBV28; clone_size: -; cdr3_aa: CATVTGGNDSNQPQHF; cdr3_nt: TGTGCCACCGTGACAGGGGGGAACGATAGCAATCAGCCCCAGCATTTT
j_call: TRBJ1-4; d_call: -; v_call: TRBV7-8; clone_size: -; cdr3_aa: CASSPREDLNEKLFF; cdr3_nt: TGTGCCAGCAGCCCCCGCGAGGACTTGAATGAAAAACTGTTTTTT
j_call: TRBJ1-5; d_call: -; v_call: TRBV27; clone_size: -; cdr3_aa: CASSFGRGNQPQHF; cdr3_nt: TGTGCCAGCAGTTTCGGGAGGGGAAATCAGCCCCAGCATTTT
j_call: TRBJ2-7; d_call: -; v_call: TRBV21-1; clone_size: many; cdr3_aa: CARGQGRITGYEQYF; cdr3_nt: TGTGCCAGGGGACAGGGAAGAATTACAGGCTACGAGCAGTACTTC
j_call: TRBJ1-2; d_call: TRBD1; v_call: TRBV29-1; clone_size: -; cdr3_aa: CSVVGQGKYGYTF; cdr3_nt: TGCAGCGTTGTGGGACAGGGGAAATATGGCTACACCTTC
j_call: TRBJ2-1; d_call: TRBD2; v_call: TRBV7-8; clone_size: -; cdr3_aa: CASSPLSGTYNEQFF; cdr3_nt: TGTGCCAGCAGCCCCCTTAGCGGGACCTACAATGAGCAGTTCTTC
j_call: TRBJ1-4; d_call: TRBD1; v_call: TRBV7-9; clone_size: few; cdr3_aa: CASTSATGANEKLFF; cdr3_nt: TGTGCCAGCACCTCGGCGACAGGGGCTAATGAAAAACTGTTTTTT
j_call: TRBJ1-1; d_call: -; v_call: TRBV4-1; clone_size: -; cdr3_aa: CASSQARTAMNTEAFF; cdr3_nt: TGCGCCAGCAGCCAAGCCCGGACAGCTATGAACACTGAAGCTTTCTTT
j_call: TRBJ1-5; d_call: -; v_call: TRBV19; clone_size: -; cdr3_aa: CASRDTGYSNQPQHF; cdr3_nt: TGTGCCAGTAGAGACACAGGTTATAGCAATCAGCCCCAGCATTTT
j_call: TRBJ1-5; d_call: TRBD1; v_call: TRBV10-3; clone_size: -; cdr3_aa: CAISRDRANQPQHF; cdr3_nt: TGTGCCATCAGCCGGGACAGGGCAAATCAGCCCCAGCATTTT
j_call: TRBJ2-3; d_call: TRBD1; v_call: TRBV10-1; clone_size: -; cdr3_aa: CASSELGTGVLVGTDTQYF; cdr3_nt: TGCGCCAGCAGTGAGTTAGGGACAGGGGTGTTAGTGGGCACAGATACGCAGTATTTT
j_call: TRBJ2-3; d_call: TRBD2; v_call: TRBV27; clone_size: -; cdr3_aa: CASSLLGGYSGGGTDTQYF; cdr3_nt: TGTGCCAGCAGTTTACTCGGAGGCTATAGCGGGGGGGGAACAGATACGCAGTATTTT
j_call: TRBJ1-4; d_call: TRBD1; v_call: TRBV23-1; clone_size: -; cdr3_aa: CAHTNRGGREKLFF; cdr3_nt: TGCGCCCACACAAACAGGGGGGGCCGTGAAAAACTGTTTTTT
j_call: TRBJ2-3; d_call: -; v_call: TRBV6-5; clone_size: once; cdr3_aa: CASSYQAGSHTDTQYF; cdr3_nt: TGTGCCAGCAGTTATCAGGCAGGGTCCCACACAGATACGCAGTATTTT
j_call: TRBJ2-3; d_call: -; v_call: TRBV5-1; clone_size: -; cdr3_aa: CASSLAVATSDTQYF; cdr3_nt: TGCGCCAGCAGCTTGGCCGTCGCAACATCGGATACGCAGTATTTT
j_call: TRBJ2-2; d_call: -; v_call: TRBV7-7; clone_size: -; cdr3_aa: CASSPRNGELFF; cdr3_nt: TGTGCTAGCAGCCCTCGTAACGGGGAGCTGTTTTTT
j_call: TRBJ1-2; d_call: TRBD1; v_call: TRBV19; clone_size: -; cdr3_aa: CASSTGQGSGYTF; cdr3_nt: TGTGCCAGTAGTACCGGACAGGGGTCTGGCTACACCTTC
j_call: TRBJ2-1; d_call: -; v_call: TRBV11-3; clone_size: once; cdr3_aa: CASSSGLEPDEQFF; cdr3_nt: TGTGCCAGCAGCTCAGGCCTTGAGCCGGATGAGCAGTTCTTC
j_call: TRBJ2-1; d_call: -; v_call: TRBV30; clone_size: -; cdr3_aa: CAWSVSRADYNEQFF; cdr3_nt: TGTGCCTGGAGTGTGAGCAGGGCGGACTACAATGAGCAGTTCTTC
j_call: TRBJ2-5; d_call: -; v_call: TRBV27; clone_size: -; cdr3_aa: CASRPWVFQGETQYF; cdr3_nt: TGTGCCAGCAGACCATGGGTCTTTCAGGGAGAGACCCAGTACTTC
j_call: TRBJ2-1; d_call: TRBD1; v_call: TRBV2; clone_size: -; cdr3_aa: CASSDGTGISYNEQFF; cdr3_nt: TGTGCCAGCAGTGACGGGACAGGGATCTCCTACAATGAGCAGTTCTTC
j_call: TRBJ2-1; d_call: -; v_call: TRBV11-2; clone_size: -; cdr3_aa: CASSGDYNEQFF; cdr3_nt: TGTGCCAGCAGCGGAGACTACAATGAGCAGTTCTTC
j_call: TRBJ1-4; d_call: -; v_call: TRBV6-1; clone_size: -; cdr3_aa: CASSEDWGPLGEKLFF; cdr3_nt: TGTGCCAGCAGTGAAGATTGGGGGCCGCTGGGCGAAAAACTGTTTTTT
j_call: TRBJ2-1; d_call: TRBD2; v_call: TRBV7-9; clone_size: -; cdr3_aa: CASSLGGLAGGSSYNEQFF; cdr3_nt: TGTGCCAGCAGCTTAGGTGGACTAGCGGGAGGGAGCTCCTACAATGAGCAGTTCTTC
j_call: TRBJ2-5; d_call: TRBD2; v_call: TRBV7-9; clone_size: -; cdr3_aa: CSSSSLTGGPRVKTQYF; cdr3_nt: TGTTCCAGCAGCTCCTTGACGGGAGGGCCGAGGGTTAAGACCCAGTACTTC
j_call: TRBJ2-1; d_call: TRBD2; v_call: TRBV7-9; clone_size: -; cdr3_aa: CASTTSATRSSYNEQFF; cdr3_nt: TGTGCCAGCACCACTAGCGCGACCAGGAGCTCCTACAATGAGCAGTTCTTC
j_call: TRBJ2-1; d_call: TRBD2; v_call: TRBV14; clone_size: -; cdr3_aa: CASSPAWGSGGSGGEQFF; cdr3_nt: TGTGCCAGCAGCCCTGCCTGGGGTAGCGGGGGGTCCGGGGGTGAGCAGTTCTTC